Shown below are 26 T cell receptor beta chains from a single sample sequenced in a study of beta chain features in type 1 diabetes. The study reverse transcribed the entire isolated RNA, so it sequenced expressed TCRB transcripts. Produced via immunoSEQ multiplex PCR; TCRdb's table is partial and in-frame only. The table has about 350,000 clones, roughly a fifth seen once. The sequenced material came from naive CD4+ T cells from blood. The receptors here all came from a woman between 18 and 29 years old in good health.

The chain is built from TRBV10-3 and TRBJ1-4; 8 bases are a match to TRBD1. This CDR3 has 14 amino acids. The J segment lost 8 bases and the V segment lost 6 bases, leaving 8 bases of the junction unmatched. In germline, CDR1 is ENHRY, CDR2 SYGVKD. DNA of the CDR3: TGTGCCATCAGCCCCGGACAGGGAGGGGAAAAACTGTTTTTT. Translating gives CAISPGQGGEKLFF.

This clone has a handful of counts. V usage is TRBV29-1 and J usage is TRBJ1-1, with D maybe TRBD1 (6 bases). V gave up 5 bases and J gave up 1 base, with 11 bases separating them. The CDR3 is 13 residues long. Germline V lookup: CDR1 SQVTM, CDR2 ANQGSEA. CDR3: CSVYSGQNTEAFF. Written as DNA, the CDR3 is TGCAGCGTTTATTCGGGACAGAACACTGAAGCTTTCTTT.

This chain uses TRBV6-1 with TRBJ1-5, with unresolved D. In germline, CDR1 is MNHNS, CDR2 SASEGT. CDR3 size: 13 residues. Trimming left V 11 bases short and J 3 bases short, with 14 bases between. The CDR3 DNA sequence: TGTGCCGAGGCAATAGCTGACAATCAGCCCCAGCATTTT. Encoded protein: CAEAIADNQPQHF.

The chain couples TRBV28 to TRBJ2-1, with 9 nucleotides matching TRBD2. The CDR3 loop spans 16 amino acids. Germline values: CDR1 MDHEN, CDR2 SYDVKM. J lost 3 bases, V lost 3 bases, and 6 bases had no gene match. This CDR3 reads CASSLGASGNYNEQFF. CDR3 nucleotides: TGTGCCAGCAGTTTGGGAGCTAGCGGGAACTACAATGAGCAGTTCTTC.

The chain has TRBV9 and TRBJ2-1; TRBD2 might be the D (5 bases). V was clipped by 4 bases and J by 0 bases, with 11 bases between them. The germline CDR1 and CDR2 sequences are SGDLS and YYNGEE. This CDR3 contains 15 residues. CDR3 region: CASSPAESSYNEQFF. CDR3 sequence (DNA): TGTGCCAGCAGCCCAGCGGAGAGCTCCTACAATGAGCAGTTCTTC.

This clone was picked up a small number of times. The rearrangement joins TRBV9 to TRBJ2-1; 9 bases are shared with TRBD2. Germline-derived CDR1 and CDR2 are SGDLS and YYNGEE. V dropped 4 bases and J dropped 10; count of bases not matched to a gene: 9. The CDR3 contains 14 residues. CDR3 sequence reads: CASSFLAGSGEQFF. CDR3 in DNA: TGTGCCAGCAGCTTCCTAGCGGGATCGGGGGAGCAGTTCTTC.

This clone was detected a few times. This rearrangement joins TRBV6-5 to TRBJ1-1; 7 bases agree with TRBD1. Germline V gene lookup returns CDR1 MNHEY and CDR2 SVGAGI. There are 13 residues in the CDR3. V gave up 4 bases and J gave up 9 bases; unmatched junction bases: 8. The CDR3 sequence: CASSFLLTGKAFF. The DNA for the CDR3 is TGTGCCAGCAGTTTTCTACTGACAGGGAAAGCTTTCTTT.

This clone appeared a few times. The CDR3 sequence is CASFGGTGGATTEAFF. The CDR3 DNA follows: TGTGCCAGCTTTGGGGGGACAGGGGGCGCGACGACTGAAGCTTTCTTT. The chain combines TRBV5-6 with TRBJ1-1; 12 positions match TRBD1. Trimming removed 7 bases from V and 5 bases from J; junction bases left unmatched: 12. The CDR3 sequence is 16 residues long. Germline CDR1 SGHDT, CDR2 YYEEEE.

This clone was recorded a few times. The V and J genes are TRBV5-1 and TRBJ1-1; 8 nucleotides match TRBD1. The V gene's germline CDR1 is SGHRS and CDR2 YFSETQ. Losses at the gene ends were 6 bases for V and 4 bases for J; bases not matched to a gene: 5. CDR3 length equals 13 residues. CDR3 in amino acids: CASTKQGGTEAFF. CDR3 sequence (DNA): TGCGCCAGCACCAAACAGGGGGGCACTGAAGCTTTCTTT.

The rearrangement uses TRBV5-1 and TRBJ1-1, with TRBD1 as a possible D gene (6 bases). Germline CDR1 and CDR2: SGHRS and YFSETQ. V was pared by 2 bases and J by 9 bases, with 14 bases between. The CDR3 consists of 13 residues. This CDR3 is CASSLDGGEKAFF. The CDR3 DNA is TGCGCCAGCAGCTTAGATGGGGGCGAGAAAGCTTTCTTT.

The V and J genes are TRBV7-2 and TRBJ2-1; the D gene is possibly TRBD2 (5 bases). In germline, CDR1 is SGHTA, CDR2 FQGNSA. V lost 0 bases and J 8 bases, leaving 11 bases between the germline ends. The CDR3 is made up of 14 amino acids. CDR3 in amino acids: CASSLAASIDEQFF. The CDR3 DNA is TGTGCCAGCAGCTTAGCGGCTAGCATCGATGAGCAGTTCTTC.

This clone was detected a few times. The chain carries TRBV7-2 and TRBJ2-2; D gene unclear. Deletions cut 4 bases from V and 3 bases from J, with 6 bases between. Germline V gene data show CDR1 as SGHTA and CDR2 as FQGNSA. This CDR3 region has 13 residues. The CDR3 DNA reads TGTGCCAGCAGCTCAAAATACACCGGGGAGCTGTTTTTT. This gives the protein CASSSKYTGELFF. The full variable domain, in which reference TRBV7-2 and TRBJ2-2 provide the parts outside the CDR3, is GAGVSQSPSNKVTEKGKDVELRCDPISGHTALYWYRQSLGQGLEFLIYFQGNSAPDKSGLPSDRFSAERTGGSVSTLTIQRTQQEDSAVYLCASSSKYTGELFFGEGSRLTVL.

This clone was seen a handful of times. J is TRBJ2-7 and V is TRBV5-1; 9 bases are a match to TRBD2. V dropped 5 bases and J dropped 5; count of bases not matched to a gene: 11. CDR3 size: 15 residues. Germline V gene sequence: CDR1 SGHRS, CDR2 YFSETQ. Here the CDR3 reads CASRLAGYPEDEQYF. Here the CDR3 DNA reads TGCGCCAGCAGGCTAGCGGGATACCCTGAGGACGAGCAGTACTTC.

This clone has more than one count but fewer than ten. The gene calls are TRBV7-8 and TRBJ2-5, with D perhaps matching TRBD2 (6 bases). CDR1 and CDR2 (germline): SGHVS, FQNEAQ. There are 14 residues in the CDR3. Trimming left V 5 bases short and J 6 bases short, with 16 bases between. CDR3 loop: CASSRRGSAKTQYF. CDR3 in DNA: TGTGCCAGCAGCCGGAGGGGATCTGCAAAGACCCAGTACTTC.

The genes are TRBV5-1 and TRBJ2-5; 8 bases fit TRBD1. The DNA end is more similar to TRBJ2-7, so the J call may be wrong. The germline V gene has CDR1 SGHRS and CDR2 YFSETQ. There are 14 residues in the CDR3. This CDR3 is CASSSGTGTYEQYF. For the CDR3, the DNA is TGCGCCAGCAGCTCCGGGACAGGAACCTACGAGCAGTACTTC.

This clone was counted a few times. This chain uses TRBV4-2 with TRBJ2-4; tentatively, D is TRBD1 (6 bases). The germline V gene has CDR1 LGHNA and CDR2 YNFKEQ. Trimming stripped 2 bases from V and 4 bases from J, with 12 bases between. The CDR3 consists of 15 residues. CDR3 in DNA: TGTGCCAGCAGCCAAAGTAGGACAGCGAAAAACATTCAGTACTTC. It yields the protein CASSQSRTAKNIQYF.

The genes are TRBV5-1 and TRBJ1-1; TRBD1 matches at 7 bases. CDR3 length: 16 residues. Germline V gene lookup returns CDR1 SGHRS and CDR2 YFSETQ. Trimming removed 3 bases from V and 0 bases from J; junction bases left unmatched: 8. CDR3 sequence reads: CASSSDRAVLNTEAFF. As DNA, the CDR3 is TGCGCCAGCAGCTCCGACAGGGCGGTATTGAACACTGAAGCTTTCTTT.

The chain has TRBV4-1 and TRBJ1-3; D gene unclear. Trimming shortened V by 3 bases and J by 2 bases, and 11 bases separated the two germline ends. The CDR3 consists of 15 residues. Looked up from germline, CDR1 is MGHRA and CDR2 is YSYEKL. CDR3 bases: TGCGCCAGCAGCCAGTTGGGAGGGACTGGAAACACCATATATTTT. This translates into CASSQLGGTGNTIYF.

The table lists this clone with a few counts. The chain links TRBV10-3 to TRBJ1-5; D remains ambiguous. CDR3 size: 12 residues. Germline-derived CDR1 and CDR2 are ENHRY and SYGVKD. V was clipped by 6 bases and J by 4 bases, with 7 bases between them. The CDR3 loop is CAIRTGNQPQHF. The CDR3 nucleotides are TGTGCCATCAGGACGGGAAATCAGCCCCAGCATTTT.

V is TRBV4-3 and J is TRBJ1-5; D gene unclear. Germline CDR1 reads LGHNA; CDR2 reads YSLEER. The CDR3 totals 13 residues. V lost 1 base and J lost 9, with 10 bases in between. CDR3 amino acids: CASSQGENRPQHF. The CDR3, as DNA: TGCGCCAGCAGCCAAGGGGAGAATAGGCCCCAGCATTTT.

This clone has just a few counts. The rearrangement uses TRBV11-3 and TRBJ2-2; no clear D. Germline loops: CDR1 SGHNT, CDR2 YENEEA. This CDR3 comprises 13 residues. Trimming pared 5 bases from V and 7 bases from J, leaving 11 bases between. In DNA, the CDR3 is TGTGCCAGCAGCCCTCAGGTGCGCGGGGAGCTGTTTTTT. Translating it yields CASSPQVRGELFF.

This clone was detected only a few times. The chain combines TRBV14 with TRBJ2-7, with a possible D match to TRBD1 (6 bases). In germline, CDR1 is SGHDN, CDR2 FVKESK. Trimming cost V 0 bases and J 3 bases, with 15 bases left between them. CDR3 length: 16 amino acids. The CDR3 coding sequence is TGTGCCAGCAGCCAAGATCGTGGGCAGGGACACTACGAGCAGTACTTC. It is translated as CASSQDRGQGHYEQYF.

The V gene is TRBV11-3, the J gene TRBJ2-4, with TRBD2 matching 9 bases. Germline V gene data show CDR1 as SGHNT and CDR2 as YENEEA. CDR3 length: 15 residues. The junction had 9 bases not matched to a gene; V was cut back by 5 bases and J by 7 bases. In DNA form, the CDR3 reads TGTGCCAGCAGCCCAGGTGGAGCGGGGGGCAACATTCAGTACTTC. Its protein product is CASSPGGAGGNIQYF.

The chain couples TRBV30 to TRBJ2-7, with 8 bases identical to TRBD1. Per the germline V gene, CDR1 is GTSNPN and CDR2 is SVGIG (reference sequence). The CDR3 sequence is 15 residues long. V shed 4 bases and J 0 bases; nucleotides not matched to a gene: 8. The CDR3 DNA reads as TGTGCCTGGACGGCAACAGGGGGAGTCTCCTACGAGCAGTACTTC. Its protein is CAWTATGGVSYEQYF.

This clone was recorded a few times. The J gene is TRBJ2-1, the V gene TRBV5-6, with TRBD2 matching 9 bases. Germline CDR1 is SGHDT and CDR2 is YYEEEE. After removal of 0 bases from V and 4 bases from J, the junction contained 5 bases not matched to a gene. The CDR3 runs 16 residues. CDR3 in amino acids: CASSLAASGEYNEQFF. DNA of the CDR3: TGTGCCAGCAGCTTGGCCGCTAGCGGGGAATACAATGAGCAGTTCTTC.

As concerns this clone: Other DNA sequences from this sample encode an identical CDR3 as well. The V gene is TRBV30, the J gene TRBJ2-2; 7 nucleotides match TRBD1. The germline CDR1 and CDR2 sequences are GTSNPN and SVGIG (reference sequence). The CDR3 spans 15 residues. The V segment lost 0 bases and the J segment 7 bases; nucleotides outside the gene matches: 8. The CDR3 is CAWSVKGQGDGELFF. In DNA form, the CDR3 reads TGTGCCTGGAGTGTCAAGGGGCAGGGGGACGGGGAGCTGTTTTTT.